Described below is a single T cell receptor beta chain sequence and its context. As handled by the study authors: Estimates of nucleated cell counts were drawn from the amplification of reference gene primers. TCRdb's table, derived via immunoSEQ multiplex PCR, lists solely in-frame clones and lacks some. V and J calls and clone size are given by that table; D and trimming were obtained from the DNA. The data hold around 65,000 clones, with 82% observed a single time. The sample belongs to a study of blood T cell repertoires in COVID-19. Overall study: PBMCs, B-cell-depleted T cells, or T cells were the source of the cDNA or gDNA that made up the material.

The ends were cut back, 1 base at V and 2 bases at J, with 14 bases in the middle. Germline lookup yields CDR1 LNHDA and CDR2 SQIVND (reference sequence). CDR3 size: 17 residues. The sample consisted of peripheral blood. This clonotype was sampled from a human donor in a cohort sampled during active COVID-19. V gene TRBV19 combines with J gene TRBJ1-4, with unresolved D. In nucleotides, the CDR3 is TGTGCCAGTAGTATAGTAGGAGGGTTCGGCACTAATGAAAAACTGTTTTTT. This codes for CASSIVGGFGTNEKLFF.